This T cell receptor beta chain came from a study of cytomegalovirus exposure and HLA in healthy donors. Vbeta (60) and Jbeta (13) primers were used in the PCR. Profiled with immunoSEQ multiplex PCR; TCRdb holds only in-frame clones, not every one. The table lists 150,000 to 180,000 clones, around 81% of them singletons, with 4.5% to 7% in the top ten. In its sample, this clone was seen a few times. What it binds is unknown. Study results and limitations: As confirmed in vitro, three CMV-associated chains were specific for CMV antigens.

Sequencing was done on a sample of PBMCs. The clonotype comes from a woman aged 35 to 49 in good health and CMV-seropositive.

CDR3 DNA sequence: TGTGCCAGCAGCAAACTGGTGCAGGGGGCGAATTCACCCCTCCACTTT. It codes for CASSKLVQGANSPLHF. The V call is TRBV21-1, the J call TRBJ1-6; the table gives TRBD1 as D, unverified against the DNA. TRBV21-1 is a recognized pseudogene. This CDR3 is 16 amino acids long.